This is a list of T cell receptor beta chains from one sample in a study of CD8 T cells in Susac syndrome. TCRdb ran MiXCR on the immunoSEQ multiplex PCR reads and lists one entry per CDR3 protein. The table includes 150,000 to 250,000 distinct CDR3 sequences, 90% to 95% detected once. The sequencing sample was made of CD4+ T cells from PBMCs. These receptor sequences come from a human donor with multiple sclerosis. CDR3s include the opening cysteine and the closing phenylalanine or tryptophan. The D gene is left open where the match is weak. Part of the rows lack a size; the others show once, few, many or a class for expanded clones.

>TRBJ2-1|TRBV5-1|TRBD2|NA
TGCGCCAGCAGTCCATCCGGGACTAGCAAATCCTACAATGAGCAGTTCTTC
CASSPSGTSKSYNEQFF
>TRBJ2-7|TRBV7-3|TRBD1|NA
TGTGCCAGCAGGTCGGGACAGGGGGCAGACGAGCAGTACTTC
CASRSGQGADEQYF
>TRBJ1-2|TRBV30|NA|NA
TGTGCCTGGAATGCGCCGCCGGACAGCTATGGCTACACCTTC
CAWNAPPDSYGYTF
>TRBJ2-3|TRBV20-1|TRBD2|NA
TGCAGTGCTAGAGATAGGGGCGGGAGGCCTACGCAGTATTTT
CSARDRGGRPTQYF
>TRBJ2-7|TRBV5-6|TRBD2|NA
TGTGCCAGCAGCCCGACTAGCGGAGTATACGAGCAGTACTTC
CASSPTSGVYEQYF
>TRBJ2-5|TRBV30|NA|once
TGTGCGACGGAAAGCCGGACAGCTGGGGAGACCCAGTACTTC
CATESRTAGETQYF
>TRBJ1-2|TRBV14|NA|NA
TGTGCCAGCAGCCTCACCTGGACCTCTAACTATGGCTACACCTTC
CASSLTWTSNYGYTF
>TRBJ2-5|TRBV29-1|TRBD1|NA
TGCAGCGTTTACAGGACAGGGGGCGAAGAGACCCAGTACTTC
CSVYRTGGEETQYF
>TRBJ1-5|TRBV7-9|NA|NA
TGTGCCAGCAGCCCTAATGGCAATCAGCCCCAGCATTTT
CASSPNGNQPQHF
>TRBJ2-1|TRBV5-6|TRBD2|NA
TGTGCCAGCAGCAATTTAGCGGGGGCAAATGAGCAGTTCTTC
CASSNLAGANEQFF
>TRBJ2-5|TRBV4-2|TRBD2|NA
TGTGCCAGCAGCCATAGCGGGAACCCCCAAGAGACCCAGTACTTC
CASSHSGNPQETQYF
>TRBJ2-1|TRBV29-1|NA|NA
TGCAGCGTTAGCAGGGTGGCTTACAATGAGCAGTTCTTC
CSVSRVAYNEQFF
>TRBJ2-7|TRBV5-1|TRBD2|NA
TGCGCCAGCAGCACTCTTGCAGGGTCCCCGGGAGGATCCTACGAGCAGTACTTC
CASSTLAGSPGGSYEQYF
>TRBJ1-1|TRBV7-3|NA|once
TGTGCCAGCAGACGGATGCTGGACACTGAAGCTTTCTTT
CASRRMLDTEAFF
>TRBJ2-3|TRBV7-8|NA|NA
TGTGCCAGCAGCTTTCAGCGGGCCAGCACAGATACGCAGTATTTT
CASSFQRASTDTQYF
>TRBJ2-4|TRBV4-1|NA|NA
TGCGCCAGCAGCCAAGGAGAAAGAGCGGACATTCAGTACTTC
CASSQGERADIQYF
>TRBJ2-7|TRBV14|NA|NA
TGTGCCAGCAGCCCCCTCCACGAGCAGTACTTC
CASSPLHEQYF